The 11 T cell receptor beta chains given below trace back to one sample, sequenced in a study of T cell repertoires in cytomegalovirus infection. No antigen is known for these receptors. TCRdb reprocessed the reads via MiXCR and lists one record per CDR3 protein. The sample yields 650,000 to 900,000 distinct CDR3 sequences, approximately 30% seen once. The input for sequencing was cultured CD8+ T cells from PBMCs, taken from culture after CMV antigen stimulation. These receptors were collected from a human donor in good health (CMV status not recorded). Some clones in this sample may be carry-over from other donors' samples.

The J gene is TRBJ2-2, the V gene TRBV12-3 or TRBV12-4, with D tentatively TRBD2 (7 bases). V lost 7 bases to trimming and J lost 6 bases, with 15 bases between them. The CDR3 runs 14 residues. The CDR3 bases are TGTGCCAGCACCCTGGAGGGGGGGGCCGGGGAGCTGTTTTTT. Its translation is CASTLEGGAGELFF.

The chain carries TRBV28 and TRBJ2-1; D is unclear. The germline V gene has CDR1 MDHEN and CDR2 SYDVKM. CDR3 length: 11 residues. V shed 3 bases and J shed 12 bases, with 9 bases lying between them. CDR3 DNA sequence: TGTGCCAGCAGTTTGGGTCTGCCGCAGTTCTTC. This translates into CASSLGLPQFF.

Only a few counts were recorded for this clonotype. The chain combines TRBV7-9 with TRBJ1-1; D is ambiguous. With 5 bases removed from V and 4 bases from J, the gap between germline ends came to 14 bases. The CDR3 consists of 14 residues. Germline CDR1 SEHNR, CDR2 FQNEAQ (reference sequence). The CDR3: CASSPDSGFTEAFF. The CDR3 bases are TGTGCCAGCAGCCCGGATTCCGGATTCACTGAAGCTTTCTTT.

The chain links TRBV6-1 to TRBJ2-7, with D possibly TRBD2 on 6 matching bases. CDR1 and CDR2 (germline): MNHNS, SASEGT. Trimming removed 2 bases at V and 2 bases at J, with 7 bases between. The CDR3 is 13 amino acids. CDR3 amino acids: CASSEPGAYEQYV. CDR3 coding DNA: TGTGCCAGCAGTGAACCGGGGGCCTACGAGCAGTACGTC.

The V and J genes are TRBV7-9 and TRBJ1-2, with D tentatively TRBD1 (5 bases). The V end was cut by 2 bases, the J end by 4 bases, with 17 bases between. Germline assignment: CDR1 SEHNR and CDR2 FQNEAQ (reference sequence). The CDR3 covers 16 residues. This CDR3 reads CASSLLEGITGYGYTF. CDR3 DNA sequence: TGTGCCAGCAGCTTATTGGAGGGGATTACTGGCTATGGCTACACCTTC.

This clonotype was picked up a small number of times. The CDR3 DNA sequence: TGCAGTGCTGGGGACGACTATAGCAATCAGCCCCAGCATTTT. Translation gives CSAGDDYSNQPQHF. The chain couples TRBV20-1 to TRBJ1-5; a weak D match, TRBD1 (5 bases). Deletions cut 5 bases from V and 0 bases from J, with 11 bases between. CDR1 is DFQATT and CDR2 is SNEGSKA in the germline V gene (reference sequence). CDR3 length: 14 amino acids.

About this clonotype itself: A much larger clonotype is one base distant, so this may be a read error. The chain has TRBV7-2 and TRBJ1-1, with a tentative D call TRBD1 (6 bases). CDR1 is SGHTA, CDR2 FQGNSA, per germline. This CDR3 is built from 13 residues. CDR3 in amino acids: CANSVDSIPEAFF. DNA for the CDR3: TGTGCCAACAGCGTGGACAGCATTCCCGAAGCTTTCTTT. Full variable domain (rest looked up from reference TRBV7-2 and TRBJ1-1): GAGVSQSPSNKVTEKGKDVELRCDPISGHTALYWYRQSLGQGLEFLIYFQGNSAPDKSGLPSDRFSAERTGGSVSTLTIQRTQQEDSAVYLCANSVDSIPEAFFGQGTRLTVV.

For this clonotype: One end of the junction is discordant with germline, which a read error may explain. For the CDR3, the DNA is TGTGCCAGCAGTGACTCTGTTCATGGCTACACCTTC. It specifies CASSDSVHGYTF. This chain uses TRBV6-2 or TRBV6-3 with TRBJ1-2; D is undetermined. Per the germline V gene, CDR1 is MNHEY and CDR2 is SVGEGT. The CDR3 covers 12 residues.

The chain recombines TRBV20-1 with TRBJ2-1; D gene unclear. Between the trimmed V and J ends, which lost 0 bases and 5 bases, there was a span of 11 bases. Germline lookup yields CDR1 DFQATT and CDR2 SNEGSKA (reference sequence). The CDR3 is 14 amino acids. CDR3 residues: CSARDLIGDNEQFF. CDR3 coding DNA: TGCAGTGCTAGAGACCTTATTGGGGACAATGAGCAGTTCTTC.

This clonotype was counted only a few times. The rearrangement joins TRBV4-1 to TRBJ2-2, with no clear D. The CDR3 loop spans 12 amino acids. Germline V lookup: CDR1 MGHRA, CDR2 YSYEKL. V was cut by 4 bases and J by 8 bases, with 8 bases left in between. The CDR3 DNA is TGCGCCAGCAGCCCCATAGGGGGGGAGCTGTTTTTT. Translating gives CASSPIGGELFF.

The V gene is TRBV27, the J gene TRBJ1-3, with D hard to call. The CDR3 has 14 residues. Trimming shortened V by 2 bases and J by 0 bases, and 5 bases separated the two germline ends. Looked up from germline, CDR1 is MNHEY and CDR2 is SMNVEV (reference sequence). The CDR3 loop reads CASSLQASGNTIYF. CDR3 DNA sequence: TGTGCCAGCAGTTTACAAGCCTCTGGAAACACCATATATTTT.